Below, 32 T cell receptor beta chains from the same sample are listed, as sequenced in a study of post-analysis software for immune sequencing data. Whole-study results and caveats: Five or six TRBV segments appeared more often in patients than in controls, and TRBV5-6, TRBV5-1 and TRBV20-1 were among these.

Carried by the TCR beta cDNA libraries were unique molecular identifiers. TCRdb recomputed calls from the PCR reads with MiXCR, one row per CDR3 protein. The sample has about 770,000 distinct CDR3 sequences, more than 45% seen once; the top ten hold 4.9%. No antigens are known for them. The specimen sequenced was blood. These receptors came from a girl between 5 and 17 years old with multiple sclerosis.

The chain combines TRBV28 with TRBJ1-2; D not certain. V lost 3 bases and J 4 bases, leaving 12 bases between the germline ends. Per germline, CDR1 MDHEN and CDR2 SYDVKM. The CDR3 runs 14 residues. In DNA, the CDR3 is TGTGCCAGCAGTTTGTCTCAGGCCTTCTATGGCTACACCTTC. Its protein is CASSLSQAFYGYTF.

The chain has TRBV5-1 and TRBJ2-4; TRBD1 aligns across 7 bases. Looked up from germline, CDR1 is SGHRS and CDR2 is YFSETQ. The length of the CDR3 is 14 residues. The V and J ends lost 3 bases and 8 bases, in that order; junction bases with no gene match: 8. The CDR3 coding sequence is TGCGCCAGCAGCTCCGACAGGGTTACCGACATTCAGTACTTC. It codes for CASSSDRVTDIQYF.

This clonotype was found a few times. The chain combines TRBV6-6 with TRBJ2-1; TRBD2 is a possible D gene (5 bases). In germline, CDR1 is MNHNY, CDR2 SVGAGI (reference sequence). V shed 7 bases and J shed 4 bases, with 11 bases lying between them. The CDR3 sequence is 13 residues long. Here the CDR3 reads CASTESGYNEQFF. In DNA, the CDR3 is TGTGCCAGCACCGAGAGCGGTTACAATGAGCAGTTCTTC.

This clonotype appeared a few times. This chain links TRBV12-3 or TRBV12-4 with TRBJ2-1; D ambiguous. This CDR3 spans 14 amino acids. Trimming cost V 7 bases and J 2 bases, with 12 bases left between them. The CDR3 here is CASTRGGTYNEQFF. CDR3 nucleotides: TGTGCCAGCACCCGCGGCGGAACCTACAATGAGCAGTTCTTC.

Only a few counts were recorded for this clonotype. This chain joins TRBV4-1 and TRBJ2-5; 8 bases align to TRBD2. This CDR3 is 17 amino acids long. In germline, CDR1 is MGHRA, CDR2 YSYEKL. Trimming cost V 4 bases and J 4 bases; bases outside gene matches: 14. DNA of the CDR3: TGCGCCAGCAGCCTTGAGGTCGAAGCGGGAGCGGGAGAGACCCAGTACTTC. Translating gives CASSLEVEAGAGETQYF.

CDR3 region: CASSHPRGSSSGANVLTF. The DNA of the CDR3 is TGTGCCAGCAGCCACCCCCGGGGGAGTTCCTCTGGGGCCAACGTCCTGACTTTC. This chain links TRBV9 with TRBJ2-6; D possibly corresponds to TRBD2 (6 bases). The V and J ends lost 4 bases and 0 bases respectively, with 17 bases between them. Germline V lookup: CDR1 SGDLS, CDR2 YYNGEE. The CDR3 covers 18 residues.

The V and J genes are TRBV20-1 and TRBJ2-3, with D perhaps matching TRBD2 (5 bases). The CDR3 covers 11 residues. The germline gives CDR1 DFQATT, CDR2 SNEGSKA (reference sequence). V lost 6 bases and J lost 14, with 18 bases in between. In DNA form, the CDR3 reads TGCAGTGCCCCACTCCTTCGGGGATGGTATTTT. This encodes CSAPLLRGWYF.

V usage is TRBV14 and J usage is TRBJ2-7; TRBD1 might be the D (6 bases). The DNA end is a closer match to TRBJ2-5, so the J assignment may be wrong. The V gene's germline CDR1 is SGHDN and CDR2 FVKESK. This CDR3 spans 15 amino acids. CDR3 in DNA: TGTGCCAGCAGCCCCATGCAGGGGCCTGGAGAGACCCAGTACTTC. Translated: CASSPMQGPGETQYF.

V gene TRBV20-1 combines with J gene TRBJ2-1, with 9 positions matching TRBD1. Germline assignment: CDR1 DFQATT and CDR2 SNEGSKA (reference sequence). V lost 0 bases and J lost 7; bases outside the gene matches: 4. This CDR3 comprises 14 residues. The CDR3 reads CSARDRDRVNEQFF. In nucleotides, the CDR3 is TGCAGTGCTAGAGATCGGGACAGGGTAAATGAGCAGTTCTTC.

V and J are TRBV18 and TRBJ2-1, with 13 bases that match TRBD2. In germline, CDR1 is KGHSH, CDR2 LQKENI. The CDR3 is 15 residues long. With 6 bases clipped from V and 5 bases from J, the junction kept 4 bases outside the gene matches. CDR3 in DNA: TGTGCCAGCTCCTGGACTAGCGGGAGTCACAATGAGCAGTTCTTC. It translates to CASSWTSGSHNEQFF.

The rearrangement uses TRBV12-3 or TRBV12-4 and TRBJ2-5; 7 nucleotides line up with TRBD1. The CDR3 spans 15 residues. Trimming took 5 bases from V and 1 from J; bases not matched to a gene: 7. The CDR3 region is CASSAQTGPQETQYF. In DNA form, the CDR3 reads TGTGCCAGCAGTGCGCAGACAGGGCCCCAAGAGACCCAGTACTTC.

V usage is TRBV15 and J usage is TRBJ2-5; D may be TRBD1 (7 bases). The CDR3 sequence is 16 residues long. The ends were cut back, 4 bases at V and 0 bases at J, with 15 bases in the middle. Per the germline V gene, CDR1 is LNHNV and CDR2 is YYDKDF (reference sequence). This chain's CDR3 is CATSTTTGRYQETQYF. The DNA for the CDR3 is TGTGCCACCAGCACTACGACAGGGAGGTACCAAGAGACCCAGTACTTC.

This clonotype was seen a few times. V is TRBV20-1 and J is TRBJ2-1; D perhaps matches TRBD2 (5 bases). This CDR3 contains 15 residues. The V end lost 0 bases, the J end lost 9 bases, and 18 bases lay between the germline ends. The V gene's germline CDR1 is DFQATT and CDR2 SNEGSKA (reference sequence). The CDR3 bases are TGCAGTGCTAGAGAGCCCGGCGGGCGAAGGCGTGAGCAGTTCTTC. Its protein product is CSAREPGGRRREQFF.

J is TRBJ1-2 and V is TRBV18, with D tentatively TRBD1 (6 bases). Trimming removed 3 bases at V and 6 bases at J, with 17 bases between. The CDR3 totals 15 residues. CDR1 is KGHSH, CDR2 LQKENI, per germline. The CDR3 region is CASSPSPAGEDGYTF. The CDR3 nucleotides are TGTGCCAGCTCACCCTCACCGGCAGGGGAGGATGGCTACACCTTC. Filled out from reference TRBV18 and TRBJ1-2, the complete variable domain reads NAGVMQNPRHLVRRRGQEARLRCSPMKGHSHVYWYRQLPEEGLKFMVYLQKENIIDESGMPKERFSAEFPKEGPSILRIQQVVRGDSAAYFCASSPSPAGEDGYTFGSGTRLTVV.

The chain recombines TRBV7-9 with TRBJ2-7; D is unclear. The CDR3 spans 11 residues. Trimming stripped 4 bases from V and 7 bases from J, with 8 bases between. The germline V gene has CDR1 SEHNR and CDR2 FQNEAQ (reference sequence). CDR3 coding DNA: TGTGCCAGCAGCTCAGAGGTGGAGCAGTACTTC. Translated: CASSSEVEQYF.

This clonotype was recorded a few times. The CDR3 DNA follows: TGCGCCAGCAGCCAAGGTTCAGTGTCGGGACTATACGAGCAGTACTTC. This gives the protein CASSQGSVSGLYEQYF. The chain combines TRBV4-3 with TRBJ2-7, with 7 bases aligning to TRBD2. Per the germline V gene, CDR1 is LGHNA and CDR2 is YSLEER. The junction had 10 bases not matched to a gene; V was cut back by 1 base and J by 4 bases. The CDR3 loop spans 16 amino acids.

This CDR3 is CASSPPSGSSNTQYF. The CDR3 DNA reads as TGTGCCAGCTCACCACCCAGCGGGAGTTCAAATACGCAGTATTTT. The gene calls are TRBV18 and TRBJ2-3, with 8 bases lining up with TRBD2. The germline V gene encodes CDR1 KGHSH and CDR2 LQKENI. The CDR3 totals 15 residues. After removal of 0 bases from V and 7 bases from J, the junction contained 6 bases not matched to a gene.

The rearrangement joins TRBV20-1 to TRBJ2-3; 7 bases map to TRBD2. V lost 0 bases to trimming and J lost 7 bases; unmatched junction nucleotides: 13. CDR1 and CDR2 (germline): DFQATT, SNEGSKA (reference sequence). The CDR3 has 16 residues. The CDR3 is CSAREPLAGDVNTQYF. In DNA, the CDR3 is TGCAGTGCTAGAGAACCACTGGCGGGAGACGTAAATACGCAGTATTTT.

This clonotype was seen just once. The CDR3 DNA reads as TGTGCCAGCAGCGTGGGAACGGAAGAGACCCAGTACTTC. Its protein product is CASSVGTEETQYF. The chain combines TRBV9 with TRBJ2-5; D unresolved. Looked up from germline, CDR1 is SGDLS and CDR2 is YYNGEE. This CDR3 spans 13 amino acids. The ends were cut back, 2 bases at V and 3 bases at J, with 8 bases in the middle.

This chain connects TRBV7-2 to TRBJ2-1, with 8 bases matching TRBD2. V gave up 1 base and J gave up 8 bases; unmatched junction bases: 10. Germline V gene lookup returns CDR1 SGHTA and CDR2 FQGNSA. CDR3 length: 16 amino acids. The CDR3 loop reads CASSLGTSGLLDEQFF. In DNA form, the CDR3 reads TGTGCCAGCAGCTTAGGAACTAGCGGACTTTTGGATGAGCAGTTCTTC.

In DNA, the CDR3 is TGCAGTGCTAGGGGGGGGATTGGGGACAATGAGCAGTTCTTC. Its translation: CSARGGIGDNEQFF. V and J are TRBV20-1 and TRBJ2-1, with 7 bases fitting TRBD2. The CDR3 contains 14 residues. The junction had 7 bases not matched to a gene; V was cut back by 3 bases and J by 5 bases. Per germline, CDR1 DFQATT and CDR2 SNEGSKA (reference sequence).

The chain is built from TRBV6-5 and TRBJ1-2; 11 bases agree with TRBD1. V was clipped by 5 bases and J by 5 bases; unmatched bases: 7. CDR3 size: 15 residues. CDR1 is MNHEY and CDR2 is SVGAGI in the germline V gene. The CDR3 nucleotides are TGTGCCAGCAGTGCAAGGGACAGGGGGACGTATGGCTACACCTTC. It yields the protein CASSARDRGTYGYTF.

This clonotype has only a few counts. The CDR3 nucleotides read TGTGCCAGCATTACGGGACTGGGGAGTTACGAGCAGTACTTC. The encoded protein is CASITGLGSYEQYF. V usage is TRBV7-2 and J usage is TRBJ2-7, with D possibly being TRBD2 (6 bases). Trimming left V 7 bases short and J 4 bases short, with 17 bases between. From germline, CDR1 is SGHTA and CDR2 FQGNSA. CDR3 length equals 14 residues.

This clonotype was observed a few times. The J gene is TRBJ2-4, the V gene TRBV6-5; D gene uncertain. The DNA end lines up better with TRBJ2-5; the J call may be wrong. The length of the CDR3 is 15 residues. CDR1 and CDR2 (germline): MNHEY, SVGAGI. The CDR3, as DNA: TGTGCCAGCAGTCCAACGGCAGGTCGACAAGAGACCCAGTACTTC. This codes for CASSPTAGRQETQYF.

The chain has TRBV27 and TRBJ1-1, with TRBD1 as a possible D gene (5 bases). CDR3 size: 13 residues. V was clipped by 6 bases and J by 3 bases, with 11 bases between them. CDR1 is MNHEY, CDR2 SMNVEV, per germline (reference sequence). Here the CDR3 DNA reads TGTGCCAGCAGCCAGGGAGGTGACACTGAAGCTTTCTTT. Translating it yields CASSQGGDTEAFF.

This clonotype has a handful of counts. J is TRBJ2-3 and V is TRBV24-1; no definite D call. CDR3 length: 13 amino acids. V lost 1 base, J lost 8 bases, and 9 bases lay in between. Germline V gene sequence: CDR1 KGHDR, CDR2 SFDVKD. CDR3 DNA sequence: TGTGCCACCAGTGATTTCTCCTGGGGTACGCAGTATTTT. Translation gives CATSDFSWGTQYF.

The chain combines TRBV25-1 with TRBJ1-2, with D possibly being TRBD1 (6 bases). The ends were cut back, 1 base at V and 6 bases at J, with 21 bases in the middle. This CDR3 is built from 17 residues. The germline CDR1 and CDR2 sequences are MGHDK and SYGVNS. The CDR3 loop is CASSEFWVTGDRDGYTF. In DNA form, the CDR3 reads TGTGCCAGCAGTGAATTTTGGGTGACAGGTGATAGGGATGGCTACACCTTC.

The J gene is TRBJ2-5, the V gene TRBV11-2; 9 nucleotides match TRBD2. The V segment lost 5 bases and the J segment 0 bases; nucleotides outside the gene matches: 4. The germline CDR1 and CDR2 sequences are SGHAT and FQNNGV. The CDR3 runs 15 residues. The chain's CDR3 is CASSQTSGYQETQYF. Here the CDR3 DNA reads TGTGCCAGCAGCCAGACTAGCGGTTACCAAGAGACCCAGTACTTC.

This sequence joins TRBV6-1 and TRBJ2-7; D call uncertain. V dropped 6 bases and J dropped 4 bases, with 16 bases sitting between them. The CDR3 loop spans 14 amino acids. The germline V gene has CDR1 MNHNS and CDR2 SASEGT. DNA for the CDR3: TGTGCCAGCAGGGACCCCGGCTGGGGTTACGAGCAGTACTTC. Translation gives CASRDPGWGYEQYF.

This sequence joins TRBV7-6 and TRBJ1-5; D not resolved. V was trimmed by 2 bases and J by 3 bases, leaving 11 bases between them. Germline V CDR1 and CDR2: SGHVS, FNYEAQ. This CDR3 spans 15 amino acids. This chain's CDR3 is CASSLFDGSNQPQHF. The CDR3 nucleotides are TGTGCCAGCAGCTTATTTGACGGATCCAATCAGCCCCAGCATTTT.

The rearrangement joins TRBV6-1 to TRBJ2-6; D remains unclear. V was pared by 8 bases and J by 1 base, with 6 bases between. The CDR3 extends over 13 amino acids. The germline V gene encodes CDR1 MNHNS and CDR2 SASEGT. The CDR3 sequence is CASERSGANVLTF. The CDR3 bases are TGTGCCAGCGAAAGGTCTGGGGCCAACGTCCTGACTTTC.

There are a few counts of this clonotype. The chain is built from TRBV3-1 and TRBJ1-2, with D perhaps TRBD1 (5 bases). The CDR3 is made up of 13 amino acids. Germline V gene sequence: CDR1 LGHDT, CDR2 YNNKEL (reference sequence). Trimming took 4 bases from V and 5 from J, leaving 11 bases between them. The CDR3 protein is CASSLDREYGYTF. CDR3 sequence (DNA): TGTGCCAGCAGCCTTGACAGAGAATATGGCTACACCTTC.